The 18 T cell receptor beta chains below come from one sample, sequenced in a study of cytomegalovirus exposure and HLA in healthy donors. The PCR made use of 60 Vbeta and 13 Jbeta primers. Only in-frame clones appear in the TCRdb table, and some are missing; sequencing was by immunoSEQ multiplex PCR. The data hold roughly 90,000 clones, with about 73% observed a single time. The specimen was PBMCs. The source is a woman in her thirties or forties in good health and CMV-seropositive.

The chain has TRBV27 and TRBJ1-1; D not resolved. The CDR3 covers 15 residues. CDR1 and CDR2 from the germline V gene are MNHEY and SMNVEV (reference sequence). V was cut by 2 bases and J by 0 bases, with 10 bases left in between. This CDR3 reads CASSLEGRLNTEAFF. Written as DNA, the CDR3 is TGTGCCAGCAGTTTAGAGGGTAGGCTGAACACTGAAGCTTTCTTT.

This clone was found a few times. This chain uses TRBV11-2 with TRBJ2-1, with D possibly TRBD2 on 5 matching bases. Germline V gene lookup returns CDR1 SGHAT and CDR2 FQNNGV. Trimming cost V 5 bases and J 4 bases, with 15 bases left between them. This CDR3 region has 15 residues. The CDR3 here is CASSPPGMVYNEQFF. The CDR3 coding sequence is TGTGCCAGCAGCCCTCCGGGGATGGTATACAATGAGCAGTTCTTC.

This chain uses TRBV7-9 with TRBJ2-7, with 11 bases matching TRBD2. The V segment lost 5 bases and the J segment 1 base; nucleotides outside the gene matches: 4. This CDR3 spans 15 amino acids. Germline CDR1 is SEHNR and CDR2 is FQNEAQ (reference sequence). In DNA, the CDR3 is TGTGCCAGCAGCCCTAGACTAGCGGGGTCCTACGAGCAGTACTTC. Residues: CASSPRLAGSYEQYF.

The chain has TRBV5-1 and TRBJ1-2, with D perhaps matching TRBD1 (5 bases). Germline CDR1 and CDR2: SGHRS and YFSETQ. The CDR3 totals 13 residues. The V end lost 5 bases, the J end lost 7 bases, and 15 bases lay between the germline ends. This chain's CDR3 is CASSSDGGSGYTF. The CDR3 DNA follows: TGCGCCAGCAGTTCGGACGGGGGTTCTGGCTACACCTTC. Looking up the rest from reference TRBV5-1 and TRBJ1-2 gives the full variable domain: KAGVTQTPRYLIKTRGQQVTLSCSPISGHRSVSWYQQTPGQGLQFLFEYFSETQRNKGNFPGRFSGRQFSNSRSEMNVSTLELGDSALYLCASSSDGGSGYTFGSGTRLTVV.

The V gene is TRBV27, the J gene TRBJ1-2, with TRBD1 identical over 9 bases. Germline V lookup: CDR1 MNHEY, CDR2 SMNVEV (reference sequence). Unmatched junction bases numbered 6, after V lost 8 bases and J lost 5 bases. The CDR3 consists of 13 residues. In nucleotides, the CDR3 is TGTGCCAGCCGGGGGGGACAGGGATATGGCTACACCTTC. It translates to CASRGGQGYGYTF.

This clone was counted a few times. V and J are TRBV28 and TRBJ2-3; 7 nucleotides match TRBD1. CDR3 length: 15 residues. Trimming cost V 4 bases and J 2 bases; bases outside gene matches: 6. CDR1 is MDHEN and CDR2 is SYDVKM in the germline V gene. In nucleotides, the CDR3 is TGTGCCAGCAGTTCCACCGGGACAGACACAGATACGCAGTATTTT. This translates into CASSSTGTDTDTQYF.

The chain couples TRBV10-3 to TRBJ1-1, with D perhaps matching TRBD1 (5 bases). The CDR3 contains 15 residues. Per the germline V gene, CDR1 is ENHRY and CDR2 is SYGVKD. V lost 3 bases and J 0 bases, leaving 11 bases between the germline ends. CDR3: CAISDGGGMNTEAFF. CDR3 DNA sequence: TGTGCCATCAGTGATGGGGGGGGAATGAACACTGAAGCTTTCTTT.

In this sample, this clone turned up many times. The gene calls are TRBV7-2 and TRBJ1-5; tentatively, D is TRBD1 (6 bases). The germline CDR1 and CDR2 sequences are SGHTA and FQGNSA. V gave up 5 bases and J gave up 6 bases, with 17 bases separating them. The CDR3 runs 15 residues. The CDR3 sequence: CASSAGDIEAQPQHF. The CDR3 bases are TGTGCCAGCAGCGCCGGGGACATCGAGGCTCAGCCCCAGCATTTT. The variable domain in full, with the rest retrieved from reference TRBV7-2 and TRBJ1-5, is GAGVSQSPSNKVTEKGKDVELRCDPISGHTALYWYRQSLGQGLEFLIYFQGNSAPDKSGLPSDRFSAERTGGSVSTLTIQRTQQEDSAVYLCASSAGDIEAQPQHFGDGTRLSIL.

The rearrangement joins TRBV27 to TRBJ2-5, with D hard to call. CDR1 MNHEY and CDR2 SMNVEV come from the germline V gene (reference sequence). The V and J ends lost 5 bases and 5 bases respectively, with 9 bases between them. The CDR3 contains 12 residues. The CDR3 sequence is CASSRFGETQYF. As DNA, the CDR3 is TGTGCCAGCAGTAGATTCGGGGAGACCCAGTACTTC.

The CDR3 coding sequence is TGTGCCAGCAGCTTAGGAGCGGGAGTGTACAATGAGCAGTTCTTC. Protein product: CASSLGAGVYNEQFF. The chain employs TRBV11-2 and TRBJ2-1; 8 bases are shared with TRBD2. V trimming: 1 base; J trimming: 4 bases; junction bases outside the gene matches: 3. Per the germline V gene, CDR1 is SGHAT and CDR2 is FQNNGV. This CDR3 contains 15 residues. Full variable domain (outside the CDR3, taken from reference TRBV11-2 and TRBJ2-1): EAGVAQSPRYKIIEKRQSVAFWCNPISGHATLYWYQQILGQGPKLLIQFQNNGVVDDSQLPKDRFSAERLKGVDSTLKIQPAKLEDSAVYLCASSLGAGVYNEQFFGPGTRLTVL.

A word on this clone: The same CDR3 arises from other DNA sequences in this sample as well. This sequence joins TRBV6-1 and TRBJ2-7; D possibly corresponds to TRBD1 (5 bases). The germline V and J ends were trimmed by 4 bases and 6 bases, with 10 bases remaining between them. The CDR3 contains 12 residues. Germline V gene sequence: CDR1 MNHNS, CDR2 SASEGT. CDR3 loop: CASSVTGGEQYF. CDR3 bases: TGTGCCAGCAGTGTTACAGGCGGCGAGCAGTACTTC.

This clone was seen more than once but under ten times. The CDR3 nucleotides are TGTGCCAGTAGTGTCGGGCAGGGTTTGAGCACTGAAGCTTTCTTT. Protein product: CASSVGQGLSTEAFF. The genes are TRBV19 and TRBJ1-1; tentatively, D is TRBD1 (5 bases). Trimming removed 5 bases at V and 4 bases at J, with 17 bases between. This CDR3 comprises 15 residues. Germline CDR1 is LNHDA and CDR2 is SQIVND (reference sequence).

This chain links TRBV9 with TRBJ1-3; 8 bases agree with TRBD1. With V trimmed by 3 bases and J by 10 bases, 6 bases remained unmatched. The CDR3 has 13 residues. The germline V gene encodes CDR1 SGDLS and CDR2 YYNGEE. The CDR3 coding sequence is TGTGCCAGCAGCGACCACACAGGGGGGACCATATATTTT. Protein product: CASSDHTGGTIYF.

J is TRBJ1-2 and V is TRBV28; 7 bases match TRBD1. The junction had 8 bases not matched to a gene; V was cut back by 4 bases and J by 0 bases. This CDR3 region has 16 residues. Germline values: CDR1 MDHEN, CDR2 SYDVKM. CDR3 coding DNA: TGTGCCAGCAGTTATCGACAGGGAATAACTAACTATGGCTACACCTTC. It codes for CASSYRQGITNYGYTF.

The chain carries TRBV28 and TRBJ2-5, with no clear D. CDR1 is MDHEN and CDR2 is SYDVKM in the germline V gene. CDR3 size: 14 residues. The germline V and J ends were trimmed by 7 bases and 0 bases, with 12 bases remaining between them. CDR3: CASTPEENQETQYF. DNA for the CDR3: TGTGCCAGCACCCCCGAGGAGAACCAAGAGACCCAGTACTTC.

This chain connects TRBV7-2 to TRBJ2-1; 15 positions match TRBD2. Trimming took 6 bases from V and 0 from J; bases not matched to a gene: 3. Germline CDR1 is SGHTA and CDR2 is FQGNSA. This CDR3 has 17 amino acids. The CDR3 DNA sequence: TGTGCCAGCAGTATGGGACTAGCGGGGGGCTCCTACAATGAGCAGTTCTTC. This codes for CASSMGLAGGSYNEQFF.

The table lists this clone with a few counts. This chain connects TRBV6-5 to TRBJ2-2, with TRBD1 matching 8 bases. In germline, CDR1 is MNHEY, CDR2 SVGAGI. The CDR3 has 15 amino acids. Unmatched junction bases numbered 9, after V lost 10 bases and J lost 2 bases. In DNA form, the CDR3 reads TGTGCCACCAAGGACAGGGACCTCAACACCGGGGAGCTGTTTTTT. Its protein is CATKDRDLNTGELFF.

V and J are TRBV9 and TRBJ2-3, with 8 bases matching TRBD2. CDR3 length: 14 residues. J lost 5 bases, V lost 4 bases, and 6 bases had no gene match. Per the germline V gene, CDR1 is SGDLS and CDR2 is YYNGEE. The DNA for the CDR3 is TGTGCCAGCAGCCCCAGCGGGAGTGGAGATACGCAGTATTTT. The encoded protein is CASSPSGSGDTQYF. Full variable domain (rest looked up from reference TRBV9 and TRBJ2-3): DSGVTQTPKHLITATGQRVTLRCSPRSGDLSVYWYQQSLDQGLQFLIQYYNGEERAKGNILERFSAQQFPDLHSELNLSSLELGDSALYFCASSPSGSGDTQYFGPGTRLTVL.